One sample yielded the 5 T cell receptor beta chains listed below, sequenced in a study of T-cell memory formation after mild COVID-19 (TCRdb year 2021). The library was prepared using 5' RACE. The sequencing machine was an Illumina NovaSeq 6000. TCRdb took the public reads, trimmed them with fastp at Q25, ran MiXCR for clone calling and kept in-frame beta chains. Rows matching on CDR3 protein sequence are summarized as one entry with the most common DNA and genes. The sample contains around 200,000 distinct CDR3 sequences, 25% to 35% of them found a single time. Roughly 10% of the sample rests with the top ten. The sample taken for sequencing was PBMCs or a T cell subset sorted from them (not recorded which). Source of these receptors: an adult woman who had mild COVID-19 (a few samples of this study predate the infection). The sample titles of this study are shuffled in the database, so cell type and time point are left out; the donor was told from shared clones.

The chain links TRBV5-1 to TRBJ1-1, with 8 bases fitting TRBD1. Germline assignment: CDR1 SGHRS and CDR2 YFSETQ. V lost 4 bases and J lost 6; bases outside the gene matches: 8. The CDR3 runs to 14 residues. The CDR3 DNA reads as TGCGCCAGCAGCGTAGGAACAGGGGGACCTGAAGCTTTCTTT. Residues: CASSVGTGGPEAFF.

V gene TRBV11-3 combines with J gene TRBJ2-1; D is unclear. Germline lookup yields CDR1 SGHNT and CDR2 YENEEA. This CDR3 spans 12 amino acids. The V gene lost 5 bases and the J gene lost 7 bases, with 9 bases spanning the gap. CDR3 residues: CASSNPANEQFF. The CDR3 DNA reads as TGTGCCAGCAGCAACCCAGCGAATGAGCAGTTCTTC.

Only a few counts were recorded for this clonotype. The chain links TRBV29-1 to TRBJ2-7; D might be TRBD1 (5 bases). Germline V CDR1 and CDR2: SQVTM, ANQGSEA. The V end lost 4 bases, the J end lost 3 bases, and 7 bases lay between the germline ends. CDR3 length: 11 amino acids. The DNA of the CDR3 is TGCAGCGTTGGGGGCAGCTACGAGCAGTACTTC. Residues: CSVGGSYEQYF.

The rearrangement uses TRBV4-2 and TRBJ1-2, with D hard to call. Germline CDR1 LGHNA, CDR2 YNFKEQ. CDR3 length equals 12 residues. The V gene lost 3 bases and the J gene lost 7 bases, with 9 bases spanning the gap. The CDR3: CASSQSGGGYTF. The CDR3 nucleotides are TGTGCCAGCAGCCAGTCTGGCGGTGGCTACACCTTC.

As for this clonotype: The junction departs from germline at one end; a sequencing error may be responsible. The rearrangement uses TRBV7-7 and TRBJ1-2; D is unresolved. Per germline, CDR1 SSHAT and CDR2 FNYEAQ (reference sequence). The CDR3 runs 13 residues. CDR3 loop: CASSLTRPRGYTF. CDR3 DNA: TGTGCTAGCAGCTTAACAAGACCCCGTGGATACACCTTC.